The next 27 T cell receptor beta chains were all read from a single sample in a study of blood T cell repertoires in COVID-19 (dated by TCRdb to 2018 to 2020). Receptors were amplified or captured by the immunoSEQ multiplex PCR assay. TCRdb limited this immuneACCESS table to in-frame rearrangements with V and J called. A share of clones is missing; checked studies link under half to unresolved V genes, and the rest is unexplained. For this sample there are approximately 40,000 clones; roughly 90% appear just once. Of the sample, more than 5.5% falls within the top ten clones. The sequencing input was peripheral blood. The receptor source for this set is a human donor in a cohort sampled during active COVID-19.

The V and J genes are TRBV2 and TRBJ1-1, with 9 bases identical to TRBD1. The CDR3 covers 16 residues. V lost 8 bases, J lost 5 bases, and 15 bases stayed unmatched. The germline gives CDR1 SNHLY, CDR2 FYNNEI. The CDR3, as DNA: TGTGCCAGCGGAGGGGGGACAGGGCGTGCGGGAACTGAAGCTTTCTTT. This translates into CASGGGTGRAGTEAFF.

The J gene is TRBJ2-7, the V gene TRBV6-6; 10 nucleotides agree with TRBD1. The CDR3 has 15 residues. Trimming removed 2 bases from V and 3 bases from J; junction bases left unmatched: 4. Looked up from germline, CDR1 is MNHNY and CDR2 is SVGAGI (reference sequence). This CDR3 reads CASSYDGQGGYEQYF. DNA of the CDR3: TGTGCCAGCAGTTACGACGGACAGGGGGGCTACGAGCAGTACTTC.

The chain's CDR3 is CSVRELVEAFF. The CDR3 DNA sequence: TGCAGCGTTAGGGAGCTTGTTGAAGCTTTCTTT. The V call is TRBV29-1, the J call TRBJ1-1, with no clear D. V was clipped by 5 bases and J by 7 bases, with 11 bases between them. CDR1 and CDR2 (germline): SQVTM, ANQGSEA. The CDR3 covers 11 residues. Full variable domain (remainder filled in from reference TRBV29-1 and TRBJ1-1): SAVISQKPSRDICQRGTSLTIQCQVDSQVTMMFWYRQQPGQSLTLIATANQGSEATYESGFVIDKFPISRPNLTFSTLTVSNMSPEDSSIYLCSVRELVEAFFGQGTRLTVV.

This rearrangement joins TRBV3-1 (or the pseudogene TRBV3-2) to TRBJ1-2, with 10 bases aligning to TRBD1. Germline trimming cut 4 bases from V and 8 bases from J; bases unmatched to any gene: 7. The CDR3 spans 14 residues. Per the germline V gene, CDR1 is LGHDT and CDR2 is YNNKEL (reference sequence). CDR3 DNA sequence: TGTGCCAGCAGCCCTGGGACAGGGGAGAGGGGCTACACCTTC. Amino acids: CASSPGTGERGYTF.

The table lists this clone with a count of one. The V gene is TRBV6-5, the J gene TRBJ1-6; a possible D gene is TRBD1 (6 bases). The CDR3 totals 13 residues. CDR1 and CDR2 from the germline V gene are MNHEY and SVGAGI. Trimming removed 7 bases from V and 7 bases from J, with 11 bases in between. CDR3 DNA: TGTGCCAGCAAGACAGGAGAAAATTCACCCCTCCACTTT. Translated: CASKTGENSPLHF.

The V call is TRBV10-3, the J call TRBJ1-2; D is unclear. Trimming stripped 0 bases from V and 6 bases from J, with 17 bases between. Germline-derived CDR1 and CDR2 are ENHRY and SYGVKD. CDR3 length equals 16 residues. CDR3: CAISESNESGAHGYTF. The CDR3 coding sequence is TGTGCCATCAGTGAGTCGAACGAGTCGGGAGCCCATGGCTACACCTTC.

V usage is TRBV7-2 and J usage is TRBJ1-1, with D maybe TRBD1 (6 bases). The germline CDR1 and CDR2 sequences are SGHTA and FQGNSA. The V and J ends lost 6 bases and 8 bases respectively, with 22 bases between them. The CDR3 is 15 residues long. The CDR3 protein is CASSQTRQALGEAFF. The DNA for the CDR3 is TGTGCCAGCAGTCAAACCCGACAGGCCCTAGGGGAAGCTTTCTTT. The whole variable domain, remainder taken from reference TRBV7-2 and TRBJ1-1, is GAGVSQSPSNKVTEKGKDVELRCDPISGHTALYWYRQSLGQGLEFLIYFQGNSAPDKSGLPSDRFSAERTGGSVSTLTIQRTQQEDSAVYLCASSQTRQALGEAFFGQGTRLTVV.

This chain's CDR3 is CASSTDRLGAFF. CDR3 DNA: TGTGCCAGCAGTACTGACAGGCTGGGAGCTTTCTTT. V is TRBV6-5 and J is TRBJ1-1; tentatively, D is TRBD1 (6 bases). V dropped 5 bases and J dropped 10 bases, with 14 bases sitting between them. Germline assignment: CDR1 MNHEY and CDR2 SVGAGI. The CDR3 is 12 amino acids.

This chain connects TRBV19 to TRBJ1-2; D is uncertain. This CDR3 comprises 13 residues. V was clipped by 8 bases and J by 4 bases, with 14 bases between them. In germline, CDR1 is LNHDA, CDR2 SQIVND (reference sequence). CDR3 DNA sequence: TGTGCCAGTGGCGGCGGAGGGCCCTATGGCTACACCTTC. Its protein is CASGGGGPYGYTF.

The CDR3 DNA reads TGTGCCAGCAGTCCCATAGGGGACAGTAACTATGGCTACACCTTC. This sequence encodes CASSPIGDSNYGYTF. The chain employs TRBV28 and TRBJ1-2, with 7 bases fitting TRBD1. The CDR3 spans 15 residues. Unmatched junction bases numbered 7, after V lost 5 bases and J lost 1 base. Looked up from germline, CDR1 is MDHEN and CDR2 is SYDVKM.

The CDR3: CASSRRGYHYEQYF. The CDR3 coding sequence is TGTGCCAGCAGTCGCAGGGGGTATCACTACGAGCAGTACTTC. The J gene is TRBJ2-7, the V gene TRBV25-1; 7 bases fit TRBD1. The germline gives CDR1 MGHDK, CDR2 SYGVNS. Unmatched junction bases numbered 7, after V lost 5 bases and J lost 3 bases. The CDR3 runs to 14 residues.

This rearrangement joins TRBV10-3 to TRBJ1-1; 7 positions match TRBD1. Germline CDR1 reads ENHRY; CDR2 reads SYGVKD. The length of the CDR3 is 15 residues. Germline trimming cut 8 bases from V and 4 bases from J; bases unmatched to any gene: 13. In DNA, the CDR3 is TGTGCCATCTCGGGACAGCCAAACCGGGGCACTGAAGCTTTCTTT. This translates into CAISGQPNRGTEAFF.

The sample holds one count of this clone. This chain links TRBV6-5 with TRBJ2-1; TRBD1 agrees at 9 bases. The CDR3 length is 14 residues. J lost 2 bases, V lost 7 bases, and 3 bases had no gene match. The germline CDR1 and CDR2 sequences are MNHEY and SVGAGI. The CDR3 is CASNRDRAYNEQFF. The DNA for the CDR3 is TGTGCCAGCAACAGGGACAGGGCCTACAATGAGCAGTTCTTC.

This chain joins TRBV7-2 and TRBJ2-2, with unresolved D. Trimming took 1 base from V and 7 from J, leaving 13 bases between them. The CDR3 contains 15 residues. Per the germline V gene, CDR1 is SGHTA and CDR2 is FQGNSA. CDR3 amino acids: CASSLVVYGYGELFF. The DNA for the CDR3 is TGTGCCAGCAGCTTAGTTGTCTACGGGTACGGGGAGCTGTTTTTT.

This sequence joins TRBV6-5 and TRBJ1-1, with D possibly matching TRBD1 (6 bases). Germline V gene sequence: CDR1 MNHEY, CDR2 SVGAGI. This CDR3 region has 12 residues. Trimming took 5 bases from V and 5 from J, leaving 9 bases between them. CDR3 DNA sequence: TGTGCCAGCAGTCCAGGGGTTACTGAAGCTTTCTTT. Its translation is CASSPGVTEAFF.

This chain links TRBV18 with TRBJ1-1, with TRBD1 identical over 10 bases. Germline V lookup: CDR1 KGHSH, CDR2 LQKENI. The CDR3 totals 15 residues. After removal of 3 bases from V and 5 bases from J, the junction contained 6 bases not matched to a gene. CDR3 amino acids: CASSPRQGANTEAFF. CDR3 coding DNA: TGTGCCAGCTCACCCCGACAGGGGGCGAATACTGAAGCTTTCTTT.

The chain couples TRBV6-5 to TRBJ1-6, with TRBD1 matching over 8 bases. The CDR3 loop spans 16 amino acids. J gave up 7 bases and V 0 bases, and 5 bases lay outside the gene matches. Germline assignment: CDR1 MNHEY and CDR2 SVGAGI. The CDR3 region is CASSYSEDRGNSPLHF. CDR3 sequence (DNA): TGTGCCAGCAGTTACTCCGAAGACAGGGGCAATTCACCCCTCCACTTT.

The rearrangement joins TRBV28 to TRBJ1-4, with D possibly TRBD1 on 5 matching bases. This CDR3 contains 14 residues. Per germline, CDR1 MDHEN and CDR2 SYDVKM. V was cut by 5 bases and J by 7 bases, with 14 bases left in between. The CDR3 region has the DNA TGTGCCAGCAGTCAGGGAATAGGCCCTGAAAAACTGTTTTTT. Translation: CASSQGIGPEKLFF.

The chain employs TRBV6-2 or TRBV6-3 and TRBJ2-7; 7 nucleotides align to TRBD2. CDR3 size: 13 residues. With V trimmed by 4 bases and J by 0 bases, 0 bases remained unmatched. Germline V gene data show CDR1 as MNHEY and CDR2 as SVGEGT. CDR3 nucleotide sequence: TGTGCCAGCAGTTGGACTAGCTCCTACGAGCAGTACTTC. Its translation: CASSWTSSYEQYF.

The chain has TRBV18 and TRBJ2-7; 8 positions agree with TRBD1. The V gene's germline CDR1 is KGHSH and CDR2 LQKENI. Unmatched junction bases numbered 1, after V lost 3 bases and J lost 3 bases. This CDR3 is 13 amino acids long. The CDR3 nucleotides are TGTGCCAGCTCACCGGGACAGGTCTACGAGCAGTACTTC. Its translation: CASSPGQVYEQYF.

CDR3 residues: CASSLTSAGAYETQYF. The CDR3 DNA reads as TGTGCCAGTAGTCTAACATCAGCGGGAGCGTACGAGACCCAGTACTTC. This chain connects TRBV19 to TRBJ2-5; 8 bases line up with TRBD2. This CDR3 is 16 amino acids long. From germline, CDR1 is LNHDA and CDR2 SQIVND (reference sequence). The junction had 13 bases not matched to a gene; V was cut back by 5 bases and J by 5 bases.

This chain connects TRBV6-5 to TRBJ2-7; D unresolved. This CDR3 comprises 13 residues. V lost 5 bases, J lost 3 bases, and 11 bases lay in between. Germline CDR1 is MNHEY and CDR2 is SVGAGI. The CDR3 DNA sequence: TGTGCCAGCAGTATAGAGGATTACTACGAGCAGTACTTC. Amino acid sequence: CASSIEDYYEQYF.

The V gene is TRBV18, the J gene TRBJ1-1; no definite D call. Germline assignment: CDR1 KGHSH and CDR2 LQKENI. The V gene lost 2 bases and the J gene lost 0 bases, with 22 bases spanning the gap. The CDR3 is 19 residues long. The CDR3 spells CASSPSPLRQSAMNTEAFF. In nucleotides, the CDR3 is TGTGCCAGCTCACCATCACCACTTCGACAATCAGCCATGAACACTGAAGCTTTCTTT.

The chain has TRBV12-5 and TRBJ2-2; 14 nucleotides align to TRBD2. Germline trimming cut 0 bases from V and 6 bases from J; bases unmatched to any gene: 15. CDR1 and CDR2 from the germline V gene are LGHNT and FRNRAP. CDR3 length: 21 amino acids. The CDR3 bases are TGTGCTAGTGGTTTGGTAGGTTTGACTAGCGGGAGGGCCTTGCGCGCCGGGGAGCTGTTTTTT. It is translated as CASGLVGLTSGRALRAGELFF.

This chain uses TRBV5-4 with TRBJ2-2; D call uncertain. This CDR3 is 15 amino acids long. Between the trimmed V and J ends, which lost 0 bases and 6 bases, there was a span of 12 bases. In germline, CDR1 is SGHNT, CDR2 YYREEE (reference sequence). CDR3 region: CASSLGVKSSGELFF. CDR3 bases: TGTGCCAGCAGCTTGGGAGTTAAATCATCCGGGGAGCTGTTTTTT.

The genes are TRBV19 and TRBJ1-6, with D hard to call. The CDR3 covers 15 residues. Germline CDR1 reads LNHDA; CDR2 reads SQIVND (reference sequence). The germline V and J ends were trimmed by 6 bases and 5 bases, with 14 bases remaining between them. CDR3 in DNA: TGTGCCAGTAGATCCGGGGATGGAAATAATTCACCCCTCCACTTT. Amino acid sequence: CASRSGDGNNSPLHF.

The chain joins TRBV2 to TRBJ1-4; maybe TRBD1 (5 bases). Germline V gene lookup returns CDR1 SNHLY and CDR2 FYNNEI. V dropped 6 bases and J dropped 4 bases, with 12 bases sitting between them. The length of the CDR3 is 14 residues. The CDR3 sequence: CASSLQAINEKLFF. The CDR3 region has the DNA TGTGCCAGCAGCTTACAGGCGATTAATGAAAAACTGTTTTTT.